The 14 T cell receptor beta chains given below trace back to one sample, sequenced in a study of regulatory T cells in long-lasting Graves disease. Regarding time point: newly diagnosed GD, antithyroid drugs for less than 3 months. Isolated PBMC RNA provided the starting material for the TCR library. Arm-PCR of CDR3 regions and iRepertoire HTBI primers were used to build TCR beta libraries. TCRdb independently ran MiXCR on the multiplex PCR reads; one entry per CDR3 protein. The sample records about 610,000 distinct CDR3 sequences, about 16% being singletons. These data were also filed under a second study, of T cells in Graves' hyperthyroidism and ophthalmopathy.

The sample consisted of peripheral blood mononuclear cells (PBMCs), taken at new diagnosis, from a patient treated with antithyroid drugs. These receptors all come from a man aged 18 to 35 with Graves disease.

V usage is TRBV3-1 and J usage is TRBJ1-6; 8 bases agree with TRBD1. CDR3 length: 15 residues. After removal of 3 bases from V and 7 bases from J, the junction contained 5 bases not matched to a gene. CDR1 and CDR2 (germline): LGHDT, YNNKEL (reference sequence). The DNA for the CDR3 is TGTGCCAGCAGCCAGCCCCGGGACAGGAATTCACCCCTCCACTTT. This gives the protein CASSQPRDRNSPLHF. The full variable domain, in which reference TRBV3-1 and TRBJ1-6 provide the parts outside the CDR3, is DTAVSQTPKYLVTQMGNDKSIKCEQNLGHDTMYWYKQDSKKFLKIMFSYNNKELIINETVPNRFSPKSPDKAHLNLHINSLELGDSAVYFCASSQPRDRNSPLHFGNGTRLTVT.

This clonotype was detected only a few times. The V call is TRBV10-3, the J call TRBJ1-2; TRBD1 matches 7 bases. Germline V gene sequence: CDR1 ENHRY, CDR2 SYGVKD. The CDR3 is 14 residues long. After removal of 9 bases from V and 0 bases from J, the junction contained 7 bases not matched to a gene. CDR3 residues: CAIMDRLANYGYTF. CDR3 coding DNA: TGTGCCATTATGGACAGGCTAGCTAACTATGGCTACACCTTC.

The chain has TRBV28 and TRBJ2-1, with D perhaps TRBD1 or TRBD2 (5 bases each). Looked up from germline, CDR1 is MDHEN and CDR2 is SYDVKM. The CDR3 covers 16 residues. The V gene lost 5 bases and the J gene lost 4 bases, with 18 bases spanning the gap. This chain's CDR3 is CASSGGSPRGYNEQFF. CDR3 nucleotide sequence: TGTGCCAGCAGTGGGGGTAGCCCTAGGGGTTACAATGAGCAGTTCTTC.

This clonotype was counted many times. This chain connects TRBV20-1 to TRBJ2-1, with D possibly matching TRBD2 (6 bases). The V gene lost 3 bases and the J gene lost 6 bases, with 18 bases spanning the gap. CDR1 is DFQATT and CDR2 is SNEGSKA in the germline V gene (reference sequence). The CDR3 has 15 residues. CDR3 protein: CSASSTAEGANEQFF. CDR3 in DNA: TGCAGTGCTAGCTCCACAGCGGAGGGTGCCAATGAGCAGTTCTTC.

This clonotype appeared a few times. V and J are TRBV9 and TRBJ1-2; D unresolved. The CDR3 consists of 13 residues. Trimming stripped 0 bases from V and 4 bases from J, with 7 bases between. The germline V gene encodes CDR1 SGDLS and CDR2 YYNGEE. The CDR3 bases are TGTGCCAGCAGCGTAGCTACGGGCTATGGCTACACCTTC. Its translation: CASSVATGYGYTF.

J is TRBJ1-3 and V is TRBV13; possibly TRBD1 for D (5 bases). CDR3 length equals 13 residues. V gave up 5 bases and J gave up 7 bases, with 12 bases separating them. Germline CDR1 and CDR2: PRHDT and FYEKMQ (reference sequence). The CDR3 DNA reads as TGTGCCAGCAGCCTCCGAGGGGCGAACACCATATATTTT. Translation gives CASSLRGANTIYF.

This clonotype was found many times. The CDR3 DNA reads TGTGCCAGCAGGCTACGACTAGCGGGAGGGCCCTACAATGAGCAGTTCTTC. Protein product: CASRLRLAGGPYNEQFF. The chain uses TRBV12-3 or TRBV12-4 and TRBJ2-1, with 14 nucleotides matching TRBD2. This CDR3 spans 17 amino acids. Unmatched junction bases numbered 6, after V lost 6 bases and J lost 2 bases.

This clonotype was observed at least ten times. The V and J genes are TRBV3-1 and TRBJ2-7; TRBD1 matches 11 bases. V was clipped by 1 base and J by 2 bases; unmatched bases: 4. Germline-derived CDR1 and CDR2 are LGHDT and YNNKEL (reference sequence). This CDR3 comprises 16 residues. The CDR3: CASSQAGQGGTYEQYF. CDR3 nucleotides: TGTGCCAGCAGCCAAGCGGGACAGGGGGGGACCTACGAGCAGTACTTC.

This clonotype has ten or more counts. The chain carries TRBV13 and TRBJ1-1; no reliable D call. The CDR3 length is 13 residues. Per the germline V gene, CDR1 is PRHDT and CDR2 is FYEKMQ (reference sequence). V lost 5 bases, J lost 7 bases, and 14 bases lay in between. CDR3 DNA sequence: TGTGCCAGCAGCGGGAAAAGGGCAGTTGAAGCTTTCTTT. This gives the protein CASSGKRAVEAFF.

This clonotype was seen repeatedly, ten times or more. The V call is TRBV10-3, the J call TRBJ1-5, with D perhaps TRBD1 (6 bases). Germline CDR1 ENHRY, CDR2 SYGVKD. Deletions cut 3 bases from V and 5 bases from J, with 11 bases between. The CDR3 is made up of 14 amino acids. CDR3 in amino acids: CAISDRTVDQPQHF. The CDR3 nucleotides are TGTGCCATCAGTGATCGGACAGTAGATCAGCCCCAGCATTTT.

This clonotype was seen only a few times. The chain couples TRBV19 to TRBJ1-1, with D unclear. The ends were cut back, 6 bases at V and 3 bases at J, with 14 bases in the middle. The CDR3 has 14 amino acids. CDR1 is LNHDA, CDR2 SQIVND, per germline (reference sequence). CDR3 bases: TGTGCCAGTAGCAACCTCCTCGGGGACACTGAAGCTTTCTTT. Translated: CASSNLLGDTEAFF.

This clonotype was seen many times. CDR3 DNA sequence: TGTGCCAGCAGTAAAACAGGGTATCCCCAGTACTTC. This sequence encodes CASSKTGYPQYF. The chain recombines TRBV28 with TRBJ2-7; the D gene is possibly TRBD1 (6 bases). Germline V gives CDR1 MDHEN, CDR2 SYDVKM. This CDR3 is built from 12 residues. V shed 5 bases and J shed 10 bases, with 15 bases lying between them.

In this sample, this clonotype turned up a few times. The genes are TRBV3-1 and TRBJ2-1; 15 bases agree with TRBD2. Losses at the gene ends were 1 base for V and 0 bases for J; bases not matched to a gene: 4. CDR1 LGHDT and CDR2 YNNKEL come from the germline V gene (reference sequence). The CDR3 is 19 amino acids. The DNA of the CDR3 is TGTGCCAGCAGCCAAGCAAGGACTAGCGGGAGGGACTCCTACAATGAGCAGTTCTTC. Amino acids: CASSQARTSGRDSYNEQFF.

This clonotype was recorded a few times. The rearrangement joins TRBV6-5 to TRBJ2-6; possibly TRBD1 for D (5 bases). From germline, CDR1 is MNHEY and CDR2 SVGAGI. The CDR3 has 17 amino acids. V lost 4 bases and J lost 2, with 15 bases in between. The DNA of the CDR3 is TGTGCCAGCAGTTCGTGGGGCAATAGTGCTGGGGCCAACGTCCTGACTTTC. Protein product: CASSSWGNSAGANVLTF.